The 23 T cell receptor beta chains given below trace back to one sample, sequenced in a study of cytomegalovirus exposure and HLA in healthy donors. Generated by immunoSEQ multiplex PCR, the TCRdb table keeps only in-frame clones and is missing some. This sample yields about 280,000 clones, of which roughly 90% are seen a single time; approximately 0.94% belongs to the top ten. The sequenced sample consisted of PBMCs. These receptors were collected from a woman aged 18-29 years in good health and CMV-seronegative.

The V gene is TRBV2, the J gene TRBJ2-1, with TRBD2 matching over 11 bases. The length of the CDR3 is 15 residues. V was clipped by 4 bases and J by 7 bases; unmatched bases: 6. Per the germline V gene, CDR1 is SNHLY and CDR2 is FYNNEI. The CDR3 nucleotides read TGTGCCAGCAGTGCCTTAGCGGGAGGGCTTAATGAGCAGTTCTTC. Its protein is CASSALAGGLNEQFF.

In this sample, this clone turned up a few times. This rearrangement joins TRBV29-1 to TRBJ2-7; D perhaps matches TRBD1 (7 bases). The germline gives CDR1 SQVTM, CDR2 ANQGSEA. CDR3 length equals 17 residues. V was clipped by 6 bases and J by 2 bases, with 26 bases between them. CDR3 in DNA: TGCAGCGTCGCGGGACAGCTGACAAGGCCGGGGGCCTACGAGCAGTACTTC. Protein product: CSVAGQLTRPGAYEQYF.

The chain combines TRBV13 with TRBJ2-2; TRBD2 matches 7 bases. Germline trimming cut 1 base from V and 3 bases from J; bases unmatched to any gene: 8. Germline assignment: CDR1 PRHDT and CDR2 FYEKMQ (reference sequence). The CDR3 spans 17 residues. The CDR3 DNA sequence: TGTGCCAGCAGCTTAGATTATGGGCTAGCGGACACCGGGGAGCTGTTTTTT. It translates to CASSLDYGLADTGELFF.

This clone appeared a single time. V gene TRBV2 combines with J gene TRBJ1-1, with 9 bases matching TRBD1. Germline assignment: CDR1 SNHLY and CDR2 FYNNEI. The CDR3 runs 15 residues. Trimming cost V 4 bases and J 7 bases; bases outside gene matches: 10. For the CDR3, the DNA is TGTGCCAGCAGTGCTCTAACAGGGGGCTCGGTTGAAGCTTTCTTT. Translated: CASSALTGGSVEAFF.

V is TRBV28 and J is TRBJ2-6; tentatively, D is TRBD2 (5 bases). This CDR3 spans 17 amino acids. The V gene's germline CDR1 is MDHEN and CDR2 SYDVKM. V gave up 5 bases and J gave up 2 bases, with 16 bases separating them. This CDR3 is CASSTYNFGAGANVLTF. DNA for the CDR3: TGTGCCAGCAGTACATACAACTTCGGGGCTGGGGCCAACGTCCTGACTTTC. Complete variable domain (other parts from reference TRBV28 and TRBJ2-6): DVKVTQSSRYLVKRTGEKVFLECVQDMDHENMFWYRQDPGLGLRLIYFSYDVKMKEKGDIPEGYSVSREKKERFSLILESASTNQTSMYLCASSTYNFGAGANVLTFGAGSRLTVL.

As DNA, the CDR3 is TGTGCCAGCAGTGCAACAGGGAGTAGCAATCAGCCCCAGCATTTT. Its protein product is CASSATGSSNQPQHF. The V call is TRBV6-1, the J call TRBJ1-5; TRBD1 is a possible D gene (6 bases). Trimming cost V 4 bases and J 0 bases, with 10 bases left between them. The CDR3 has 15 amino acids. The germline V gene encodes CDR1 MNHNS and CDR2 SASEGT.

The chain joins TRBV5-1 to TRBJ2-3, with D perhaps matching TRBD1 (5 bases). CDR1 and CDR2 (germline): SGHRS, YFSETQ. Trimming took 6 bases from V and 2 from J, leaving 16 bases between them. The CDR3 loop spans 15 amino acids. The CDR3 coding sequence is TGCGCCAGCAACACATTAGACAGCATCACAGATACGCAGTATTTT. It specifies CASNTLDSITDTQYF.

The chain carries TRBV4-3 and TRBJ2-7; TRBD1 aligns across 9 bases. Per the germline V gene, CDR1 is LGHNA and CDR2 is YSLEER. V lost 4 bases, J lost 3 bases, and 10 bases stayed unmatched. The CDR3 is 16 amino acids. The CDR3 nucleotides read TGCGCCAGCAGCCCGGTGGACAGGGGAACTAGCTACGAGCAGTACTTC. Its translation is CASSPVDRGTSYEQYF.

The chain uses TRBV28 and TRBJ1-1; 11 bases fit TRBD1. The CDR3 has 15 residues. The J segment lost 4 bases and the V segment lost 1 base, leaving 2 bases of the junction unmatched. Germline assignment: CDR1 MDHEN and CDR2 SYDVKM. CDR3 DNA: TGTGCCAGCAGTTTATTGGACAGGGGGCCCACTGAAGCTTTCTTT. It translates to CASSLLDRGPTEAFF.

This chain joins TRBV4-1 and TRBJ2-1; D is perhaps TRBD2 (5 bases). Trimming shortened V by 4 bases and J by 2 bases, and 9 bases separated the two germline ends. This CDR3 comprises 14 residues. Germline-derived CDR1 and CDR2 are MGHRA and YSYEKL. The CDR3 sequence: CASSLRETYNEQFF. Written as DNA, the CDR3 is TGCGCCAGCAGCCTGAGGGAGACCTACAATGAGCAGTTCTTC.

J is TRBJ2-3 and V is TRBV27; TRBD2 matches 9 bases. The CDR3 spans 16 residues. The V gene's germline CDR1 is MNHEY and CDR2 SMNVEV (reference sequence). V was clipped by 2 bases and J by 5 bases; unmatched bases: 8. CDR3 sequence: CASSLSGGRALDTQYF. The CDR3 DNA follows: TGTGCCAGCAGTTTAAGTGGCGGGAGGGCCCTAGATACGCAGTATTTT.

The chain has TRBV4-1 and TRBJ1-4; 7 bases fit TRBD1. V lost 5 bases to trimming and J lost 5 bases; unmatched junction nucleotides: 5. This CDR3 is built from 14 residues. The germline V gene has CDR1 MGHRA and CDR2 YSYEKL. The CDR3, as DNA: TGCGCCAGCAGCTTGGGACAGCTGAATGAAAAACTGTTTTTT. Its translation: CASSLGQLNEKLFF.

The CDR3 DNA follows: TGTGCCAGCAGTCCCCGGACTAGCGGGAGTGTAAATGAGCAGTTCTTC. This encodes CASSPRTSGSVNEQFF. The chain links TRBV27 to TRBJ2-1; 13 bases align to TRBD2. Per germline, CDR1 MNHEY and CDR2 SMNVEV (reference sequence). V was pared by 5 bases and J by 7 bases, with 8 bases of the junction left unmatched. The CDR3 is made up of 16 amino acids.

CDR3 sequence (DNA): TGTGCCAGCAGCTTCCGGGACAGGGGGCAAGAGACCCAGTACTTC. This encodes CASSFRDRGQETQYF. The rearrangement links TRBV13 to TRBJ2-5; TRBD1 matches 11 bases. Looked up from germline, CDR1 is PRHDT and CDR2 is FYEKMQ (reference sequence). This CDR3 is built from 15 residues. The trim removed 3 bases at V and 2 bases at J, leaving 2 bases unmatched.

The chain combines TRBV5-1 with TRBJ2-3, with 7 bases identical to TRBD1. Trimming removed 4 bases from V and 14 bases from J; junction bases left unmatched: 16. This CDR3 has 14 amino acids. Germline V gene sequence: CDR1 SGHRS, CDR2 YFSETQ. The CDR3 coding sequence is TGCGCCAGCAGCGAGGACCCCGGGACAGCTGTGCCGTATTTT. The encoded protein is CASSEDPGTAVPYF.

The chain joins TRBV18 to TRBJ2-2, with 9 bases identical to TRBD1. After removal of 0 bases from V and 6 bases from J, the junction contained 2 bases not matched to a gene. This CDR3 comprises 15 residues. CDR1 and CDR2 from the germline V gene are KGHSH and LQKENI. Here the CDR3 DNA reads TGTGCCAGCTCACCACCCGGACAGGGGCCCGGGGAGCTGTTTTTT. Protein: CASSPPGQGPGELFF.

V gene TRBV27 combines with J gene TRBJ2-7, with TRBD2 identical over 7 bases. Germline trimming cut 5 bases from V and 0 bases from J; bases unmatched to any gene: 10. This CDR3 region has 16 residues. The germline V gene encodes CDR1 MNHEY and CDR2 SMNVEV (reference sequence). CDR3 protein: CASSQERGHPSYEQYF. The CDR3 region has the DNA TGTGCCAGCAGTCAGGAGCGGGGCCACCCCTCCTACGAGCAGTACTTC.

The rearrangement joins TRBV28 to TRBJ2-7, with 7 bases lining up with TRBD1. Germline V gene lookup returns CDR1 MDHEN and CDR2 SYDVKM. After removal of 5 bases from V and 0 bases from J, the junction contained 13 bases not matched to a gene. The CDR3 totals 17 residues. The CDR3 loop reads CASSRPYPGTASYEQYF. In nucleotides, the CDR3 is TGTGCCAGCAGTCGACCTTACCCCGGGACAGCCTCCTACGAGCAGTACTTC.

Concerning this clone: Different DNA sequences within this sample yield the same CDR3. The gene calls are TRBV27 and TRBJ1-1; TRBD1 might be the D (5 bases). The CDR3 has 13 amino acids. Trimming pared 3 bases from V and 2 bases from J, leaving 7 bases between. Germline CDR1 is MNHEY and CDR2 is SMNVEV (reference sequence). CDR3 loop: CASSFGGNTEAFF. CDR3 nucleotide sequence: TGTGCCAGCAGTTTCGGGGGAAACACTGAAGCTTTCTTT.

The V gene is TRBV7-9, the J gene TRBJ1-4, with TRBD1 matching 8 bases. This CDR3 has 14 residues. After removal of 5 bases from V and 4 bases from J, the junction contained 3 bases not matched to a gene. Germline V CDR1 and CDR2: SEHNR, FQNEAQ (reference sequence). The CDR3 DNA follows: TGTGCCAGCAGCCCAGGACAGGGTAATGAAAAACTGTTTTTT. Translated: CASSPGQGNEKLFF.

The chain has TRBV5-4 and TRBJ2-7; 10 positions agree with TRBD2. The CDR3 is made up of 15 amino acids. The ends lost 3 bases at V and 3 bases at J; junction bases unmatched: 6. Germline lookup yields CDR1 SGHNT and CDR2 YYREEE (reference sequence). The CDR3 region has the DNA TGTGCCAGCAGCTCCACGGGACTAGCGTACTACGAGCAGTACTTC. As protein: CASSSTGLAYYEQYF.

CDR3 nucleotides: TGCGCCAGCAGCCCCTCCCCCAGGGGTTGGACTGAAGCTTTCTTT. Encoded protein: CASSPSPRGWTEAFF. V and J are TRBV4-1 and TRBJ1-1, with a tentative D call TRBD1 (6 bases). This CDR3 is 15 amino acids long. V lost 4 bases and J lost 5, with 17 bases in between. CDR1 MGHRA and CDR2 YSYEKL come from the germline V gene.

This chain joins TRBV19 and TRBJ1-5, with D maybe TRBD1 (5 bases). Germline V gene lookup returns CDR1 LNHDA and CDR2 SQIVND (reference sequence). This CDR3 contains 13 residues. Trimming took off 10 bases at V and 2 bases at J, with 12 bases between the two ends. CDR3 protein: CATDSYGNQPQHF. The CDR3 DNA is TGTGCCACAGACAGTTATGGCAATCAGCCCCAGCATTTT.